This T cell receptor beta chain comes out of a study of technical replicates of blood from a handful of donors. In germline, CDR1 is SEHNR, CDR2 FQNEAQ (reference sequence). This CDR3 spans 14 amino acids. The V gene lost 1 base and the J gene lost 4 bases, with 11 bases spanning the gap. Using immunoSEQ multiplex PCR, the repertoire was profiled, and TCRdb retains in-frame clones only, with some absent. The repertoire holds tens of thousands of clones, roughly 90% seen once, with roughly 0.41% in the top ten. Sequenced material: T cells isolated from PBMCs. This TCR was sampled from a human donor in good health. The chain employs TRBV7-9 and TRBJ2-7; possible D gene TRBD2, 6 bases. The CDR3 here is CASSLEGGTYEQYF. CDR3 bases: TGTGCCAGCAGCTTAGAGGGCGGGACTTACGAGCAGTACTTC.